These 9 T cell receptor beta chains came from one sample sequenced in a study of T cell responses to AZD1222 COVID-19 vaccine. Produced via immunoSEQ multiplex PCR; TCRdb's table is partial and in-frame only. Here the sample spans around 190,000 clones, approximately 86% being singletons. The material was peripheral blood, obtained 28 days after the second AZD1222 dose. The source of these receptors is an adult who received the AZD1222 COVID-19 vaccine.

The chain recombines TRBV6-4 with TRBJ1-1; 7 nucleotides agree with TRBD1. Unmatched junction bases numbered 8, after V lost 6 bases and J lost 1 base. The CDR3 spans 15 residues. Germline assignment: CDR1 MRHNA and CDR2 SNTAGT. The CDR3 region is CASRSSGTANTEAFF. The DNA of the CDR3 is TGTGCCAGCAGGTCCTCCGGGACAGCGAACACTGAAGCTTTCTTT.

The gene calls are TRBV30 and TRBJ1-2; TRBD1 aligns across 7 bases. V dropped 0 bases and J dropped 2; count of bases not matched to a gene: 6. Germline loops: CDR1 GTSNPN, CDR2 SVGIG (reference sequence). CDR3 length equals 15 residues. The CDR3 sequence is CAWSVDRQGNYGYTF. DNA for the CDR3: TGTGCCTGGAGTGTTGATCGACAGGGCAACTATGGCTACACCTTC.

The chain combines TRBV14 with TRBJ2-6, with no clear D. Germline CDR1 SGHDN, CDR2 FVKESK. The CDR3 runs 14 residues. Trimming cost V 4 bases and J 4 bases, with 8 bases left between them. In DNA, the CDR3 is TGTGCCAGCAGCCCCGTACGGGGGGCCAACGTCCTGACTTTC. Protein sequence: CASSPVRGANVLTF.

The chain links TRBV30 to TRBJ1-2; 12 bases line up with TRBD1. V shed 6 bases, J shed 4 bases, and the junction held 9 bases outside the gene matches. The V gene's germline CDR1 is GTSNPN and CDR2 SVGIG (reference sequence). This CDR3 region has 15 residues. The CDR3 sequence is CACGGGTGGLYGYTF. The CDR3 DNA reads as TGTGCCTGCGGGGGAGGGACAGGGGGCCTCTATGGCTACACCTTC.

The chain has TRBV13 and TRBJ2-7; no definite D call. Germline CDR1 reads PRHDT; CDR2 reads FYEKMQ (reference sequence). V dropped 5 bases and J dropped 4 bases, with 9 bases sitting between them. This CDR3 is 12 amino acids long. The CDR3 DNA follows: TGTGCCAGCAGCCCCGGGTCTTACGAGCAGTACTTC. It translates to CASSPGSYEQYF. The complete variable domain, with remaining parts taken from reference TRBV13 and TRBJ2-7, reads AAGVIQSPRHLIKEKRETATLKCYPIPRHDTVYWYQQGPGQDPQFLISFYEKMQSDKGSIPDRFSAQQFSDYHSELNMSSLELGDSALYFCASSPGSYEQYFGPGTRLTVT.

This clone was found a few times. This chain joins TRBV28 and TRBJ1-2; D is unclear. The CDR3 consists of 12 residues. The germline V and J ends were trimmed by 8 bases and 4 bases, with 11 bases remaining between them. Germline assignment: CDR1 MDHEN and CDR2 SYDVKM. The CDR3 DNA reads TGTGCCAGCGGAACCTGGACCTATGGCTACACCTTC. This gives the protein CASGTWTYGYTF.

A remark on this clone: Other DNA variants within this sample encode the same CDR3. The CDR3 region is CASSLDGRTNTEAFF. As DNA, the CDR3 is TGCGCCAGCAGCTTGGACGGACGGACGAACACTGAAGCTTTCTTT. The chain is built from TRBV5-1 and TRBJ1-1; D gene unclear. The germline CDR1 and CDR2 sequences are SGHRS and YFSETQ. This CDR3 contains 15 residues. Trimming pared 0 bases from V and 1 base from J, leaving 10 bases between.

The chain recombines TRBV6-5 with TRBJ2-1, with 7 bases fitting TRBD1. Trimming removed 8 bases from V and 4 bases from J; junction bases left unmatched: 5. This CDR3 contains 13 residues. CDR1 MNHEY and CDR2 SVGAGI come from the germline V gene. The CDR3 protein is CASAGDSYNEQFF. DNA for the CDR3: TGTGCCAGCGCTGGGGACAGTTACAATGAGCAGTTCTTC.

The chain carries TRBV7-6 and TRBJ2-7; possibly TRBD1 for D (5 bases). The V and J ends lost 5 bases and 3 bases respectively, with 17 bases between them. Germline assignment: CDR1 SGHVS and CDR2 FNYEAQ. The CDR3 is 15 residues long. DNA of the CDR3: TGTGCCAGCAGCCCCAGGGCCAACAAAAACTACGAGCAGTACTTC. Translated, it gives CASSPRANKNYEQYF.